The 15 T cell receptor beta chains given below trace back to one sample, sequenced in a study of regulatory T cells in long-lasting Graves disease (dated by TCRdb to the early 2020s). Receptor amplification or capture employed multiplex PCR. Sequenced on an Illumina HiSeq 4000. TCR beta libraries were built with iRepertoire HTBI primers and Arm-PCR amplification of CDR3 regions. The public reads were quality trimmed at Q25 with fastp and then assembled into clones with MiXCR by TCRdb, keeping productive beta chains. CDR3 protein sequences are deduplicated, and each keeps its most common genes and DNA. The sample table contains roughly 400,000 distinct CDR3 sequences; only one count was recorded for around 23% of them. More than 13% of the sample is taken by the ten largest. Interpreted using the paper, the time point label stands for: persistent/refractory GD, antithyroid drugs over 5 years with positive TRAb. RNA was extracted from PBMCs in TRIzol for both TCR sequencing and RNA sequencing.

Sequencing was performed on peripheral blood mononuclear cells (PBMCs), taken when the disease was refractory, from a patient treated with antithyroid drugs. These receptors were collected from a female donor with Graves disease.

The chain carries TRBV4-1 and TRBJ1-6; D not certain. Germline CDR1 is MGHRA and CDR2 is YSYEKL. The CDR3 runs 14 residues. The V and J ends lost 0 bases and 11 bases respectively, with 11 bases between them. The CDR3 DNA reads TGCGCCAGCAGCCAAGATAGAACATCTCCACCCCTCCACTTT. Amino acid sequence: CASSQDRTSPPLHF.

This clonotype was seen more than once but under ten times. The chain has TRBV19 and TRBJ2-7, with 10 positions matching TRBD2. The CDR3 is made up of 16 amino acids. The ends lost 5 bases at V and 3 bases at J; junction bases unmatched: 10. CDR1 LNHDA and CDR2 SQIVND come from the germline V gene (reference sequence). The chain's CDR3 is CASSPSTSGPHYEQYF. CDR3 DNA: TGTGCCAGTAGTCCATCGACTAGCGGGCCACACTACGAGCAGTACTTC. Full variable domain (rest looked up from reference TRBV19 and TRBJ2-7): DGGITQSPKYLFRKEGQNVTLSCEQNLNHDAMYWYRQDPGQGLRLIYYSQIVNDFQKGDIAEGYSVSREKKESFPLTVTSAQKNPTAFYLCASSPSTSGPHYEQYFGPGTRLTVT.

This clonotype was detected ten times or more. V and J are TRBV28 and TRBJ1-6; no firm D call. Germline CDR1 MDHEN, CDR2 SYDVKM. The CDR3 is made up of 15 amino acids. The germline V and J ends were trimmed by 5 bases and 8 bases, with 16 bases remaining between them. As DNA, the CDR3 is TGTGCCAGCAGTCCCGCCGGGCTCGGTGATTCACCCCTCCACTTT. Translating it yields CASSPAGLGDSPLHF. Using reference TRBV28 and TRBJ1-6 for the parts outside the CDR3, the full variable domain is DVKVTQSSRYLVKRTGEKVFLECVQDMDHENMFWYRQDPGLGLRLIYFSYDVKMKEKGDIPEGYSVSREKKERFSLILESASTNQTSMYLCASSPAGLGDSPLHFGNGTRLTVT.

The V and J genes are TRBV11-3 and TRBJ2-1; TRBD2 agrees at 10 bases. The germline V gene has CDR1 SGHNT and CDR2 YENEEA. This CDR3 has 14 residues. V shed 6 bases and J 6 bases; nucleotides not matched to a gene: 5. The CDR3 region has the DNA TGTGCCAGCAGTCCGAGCGGGAGGGCCAATGAGCAGTTCTTC. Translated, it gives CASSPSGRANEQFF.

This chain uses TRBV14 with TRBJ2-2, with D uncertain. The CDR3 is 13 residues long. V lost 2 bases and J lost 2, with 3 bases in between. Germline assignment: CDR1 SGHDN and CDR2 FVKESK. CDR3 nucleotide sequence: TGTGCCAGCAGCCAACCAAACACCGGGGAGCTGTTTTTT. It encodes CASSQPNTGELFF.

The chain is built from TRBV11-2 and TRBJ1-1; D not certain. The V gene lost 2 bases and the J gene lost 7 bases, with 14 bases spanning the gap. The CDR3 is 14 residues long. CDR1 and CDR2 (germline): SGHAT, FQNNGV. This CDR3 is CASSLRLEGFEAFF. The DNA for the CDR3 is TGTGCCAGCAGCTTAAGATTGGAGGGTTTTGAAGCTTTCTTT.

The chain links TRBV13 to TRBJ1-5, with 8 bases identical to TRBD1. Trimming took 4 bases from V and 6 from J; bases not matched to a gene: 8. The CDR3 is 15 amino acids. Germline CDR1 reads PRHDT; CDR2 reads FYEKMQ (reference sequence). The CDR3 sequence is CASSYGQGPRQPQHF. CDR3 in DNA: TGTGCCAGCAGCTACGGACAGGGTCCTCGTCAGCCCCAGCATTTT.

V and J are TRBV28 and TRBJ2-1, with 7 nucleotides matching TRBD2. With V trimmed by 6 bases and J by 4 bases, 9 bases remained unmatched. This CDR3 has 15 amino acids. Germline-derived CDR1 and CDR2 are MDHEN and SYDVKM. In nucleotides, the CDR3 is TGTGCCAGCAGGAGAAGCGGGGATTCTTACAATGAGCAGTTCTTC. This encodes CASRRSGDSYNEQFF.

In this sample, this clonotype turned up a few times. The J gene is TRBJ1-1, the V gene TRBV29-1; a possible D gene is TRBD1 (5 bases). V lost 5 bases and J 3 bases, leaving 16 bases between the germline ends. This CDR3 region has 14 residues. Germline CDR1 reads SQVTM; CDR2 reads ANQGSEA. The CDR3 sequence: CSVLSTARDTEAFF. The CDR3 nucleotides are TGCAGCGTTCTAAGTACAGCCAGGGACACTGAAGCTTTCTTT.

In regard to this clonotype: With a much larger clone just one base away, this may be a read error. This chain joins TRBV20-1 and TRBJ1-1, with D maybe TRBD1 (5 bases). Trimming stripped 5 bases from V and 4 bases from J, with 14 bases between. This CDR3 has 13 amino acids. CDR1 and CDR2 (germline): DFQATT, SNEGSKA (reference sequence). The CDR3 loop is CSAQGVSSTEAFF. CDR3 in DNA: TGCAGTGCTCAGGGAGTCTCGAGCACTGAAGCTTTCTTT.

The chain's CDR3 is CSARPTGTDGYTF. The CDR3 DNA reads as TGCAGTGCTAGACCTACCGGGACCGATGGCTACACCTTC. The V and J genes are TRBV20-1 and TRBJ1-2, with a possible D match to TRBD1 (5 bases). Germline V lookup: CDR1 DFQATT, CDR2 SNEGSKA (reference sequence). The V gene lost 2 bases and the J gene lost 6 bases, with 13 bases spanning the gap. CDR3 length: 13 residues.

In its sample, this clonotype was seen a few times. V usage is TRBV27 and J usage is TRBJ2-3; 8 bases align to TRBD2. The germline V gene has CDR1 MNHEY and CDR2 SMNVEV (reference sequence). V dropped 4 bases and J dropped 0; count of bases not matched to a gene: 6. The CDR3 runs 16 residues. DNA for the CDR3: TGTGCCAGCAGTTATCGACCTAGCGGGAGCACAGATACGCAGTATTTT. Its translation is CASSYRPSGSTDTQYF.

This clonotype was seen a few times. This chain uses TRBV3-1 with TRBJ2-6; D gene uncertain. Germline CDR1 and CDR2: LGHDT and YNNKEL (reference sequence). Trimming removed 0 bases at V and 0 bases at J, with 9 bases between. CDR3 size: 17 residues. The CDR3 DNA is TGTGCCAGCAGCCAAGATAGTAAGGGCTCTGGGGCCAACGTCCTGACTTTC. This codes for CASSQDSKGSGANVLTF.

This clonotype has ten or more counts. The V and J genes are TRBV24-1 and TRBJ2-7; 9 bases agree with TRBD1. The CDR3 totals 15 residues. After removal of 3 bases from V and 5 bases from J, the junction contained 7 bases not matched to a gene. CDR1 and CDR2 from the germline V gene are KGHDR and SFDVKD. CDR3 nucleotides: TGTGCCACCAGTGATGAAGGACAGGGGTTCAACGAGCAGTACTTC. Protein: CATSDEGQGFNEQYF.

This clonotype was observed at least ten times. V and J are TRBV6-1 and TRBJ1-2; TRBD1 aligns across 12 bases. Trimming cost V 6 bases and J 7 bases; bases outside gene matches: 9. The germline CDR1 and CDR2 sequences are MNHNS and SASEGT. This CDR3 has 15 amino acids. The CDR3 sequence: CASRHMGQGASGYTF. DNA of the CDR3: TGTGCCAGCAGGCACATGGGACAGGGGGCTAGTGGCTACACCTTC.